The 4 T cell receptor beta chains listed next were all sequenced from one sample in a study of response to subunit inactivated influenza vaccine. MiXCR was run by TCRdb on the RT-PCR reads, yielding one entry per CDR3 protein. This table has about 520,000 distinct CDR3 sequences, about 10% appearing once. The sequences come from PBMCs from blood, collected roughly 6 weeks after vaccination. Source of these receptors: a man in his fifties or sixties who received an inactivated influenza vaccine.

This clonotype was counted many times. The rearrangement links TRBV9 to TRBJ2-1; possible D gene TRBD2, 6 bases. The germline V gene encodes CDR1 SGDLS and CDR2 YYNGEE. This CDR3 is built from 15 residues. V shed 0 bases and J shed 10 bases, with 17 bases lying between them. CDR3: CASSVVARGTGEQFF. CDR3 nucleotides: TGTGCCAGCAGCGTAGTGGCTCGCGGGACCGGAGAGCAGTTCTTC.

The chain couples TRBV7-9 to TRBJ2-3; the D gene is possibly TRBD2 (6 bases). CDR3 length: 15 residues. The V and J ends lost 1 base and 1 base respectively, with 9 bases between them. CDR1 and CDR2 from the germline V gene are SEHNR and FQNEAQ (reference sequence). DNA for the CDR3: TGTGCCAGCAGCTTAGGACTAGACCGCACAGATACGCAGTATTTT. Its translation: CASSLGLDRTDTQYF.

There are a few counts of this clonotype. The chain joins TRBV12-3 or TRBV12-4 to TRBJ1-6; D not certain. The V gene lost 3 bases and the J gene lost 8 bases, with 14 bases spanning the gap. The CDR3 has 15 residues. CDR3 in DNA: TGTGCCAGCAGTTTCGACGGCGACTCTTATTCACCCCTCCACTTT. It codes for CASSFDGDSYSPLHF.

This clonotype was observed at least ten times. The chain joins TRBV29-1 to TRBJ1-4; 8 bases map to TRBD1. This CDR3 spans 14 amino acids. Trimming at V came to 0 bases and at J to 7 bases, leaving 4 bases not matched to a gene. Germline V lookup: CDR1 SQVTM, CDR2 ANQGSEA. For the CDR3, the DNA is TGCAGCGTTGAAGAGGGGACAGGACGTGAAAAACTGTTTTTT. Translating it yields CSVEEGTGREKLFF.